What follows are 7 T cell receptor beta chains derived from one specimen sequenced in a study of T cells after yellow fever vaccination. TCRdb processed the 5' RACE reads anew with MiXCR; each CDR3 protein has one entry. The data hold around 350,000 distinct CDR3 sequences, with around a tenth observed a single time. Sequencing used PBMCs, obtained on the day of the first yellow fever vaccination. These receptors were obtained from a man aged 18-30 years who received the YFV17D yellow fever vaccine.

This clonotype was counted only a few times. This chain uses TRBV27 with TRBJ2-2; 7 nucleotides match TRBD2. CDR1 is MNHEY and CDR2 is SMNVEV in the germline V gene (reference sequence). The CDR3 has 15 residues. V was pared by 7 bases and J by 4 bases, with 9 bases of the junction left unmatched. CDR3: CASTLWASGTGELFF. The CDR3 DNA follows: TGTGCCAGCACCTTATGGGCTAGCGGCACCGGGGAGCTGTTTTTT.

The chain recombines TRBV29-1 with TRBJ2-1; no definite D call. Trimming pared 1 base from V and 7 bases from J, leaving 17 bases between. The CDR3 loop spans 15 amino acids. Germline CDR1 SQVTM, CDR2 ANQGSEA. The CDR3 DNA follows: TGCAGCGTTGAAGGGTCCCCAAGGTATGGGAATGAGCAGTTCTTC. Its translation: CSVEGSPRYGNEQFF.

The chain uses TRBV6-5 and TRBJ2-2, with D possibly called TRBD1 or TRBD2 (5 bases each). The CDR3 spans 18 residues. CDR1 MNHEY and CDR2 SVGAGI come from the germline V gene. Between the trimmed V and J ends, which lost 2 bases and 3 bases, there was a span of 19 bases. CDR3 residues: CASSYLGTTSTDTGELFF. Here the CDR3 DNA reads TGTGCCAGCAGTTACCTCGGGACGACTTCAACCGACACCGGGGAGCTGTTTTTT.

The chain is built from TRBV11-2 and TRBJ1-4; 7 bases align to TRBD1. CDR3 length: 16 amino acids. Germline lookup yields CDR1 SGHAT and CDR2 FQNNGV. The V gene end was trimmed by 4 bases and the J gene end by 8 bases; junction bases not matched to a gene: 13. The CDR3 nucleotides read TGTGCCAGCAGCTCCCAGGGGGGGATCTCCGGGGAAAAACTGTTTTTT. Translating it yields CASSSQGGISGEKLFF.

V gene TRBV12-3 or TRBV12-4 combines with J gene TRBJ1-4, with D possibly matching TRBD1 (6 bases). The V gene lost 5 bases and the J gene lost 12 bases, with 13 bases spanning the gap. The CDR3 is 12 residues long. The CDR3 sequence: CASSQGGRELFF. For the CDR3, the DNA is TGTGCCAGCAGTCAAGGGGGGAGGGAACTGTTTTTT.

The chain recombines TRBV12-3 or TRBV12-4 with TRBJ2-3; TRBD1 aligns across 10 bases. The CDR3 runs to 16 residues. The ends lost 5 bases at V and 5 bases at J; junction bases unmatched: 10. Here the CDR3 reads CASSLRRDRGEDTQYF. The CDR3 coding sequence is TGTGCCAGCAGTCTTCGCCGGGACAGGGGTGAAGATACGCAGTATTTT.

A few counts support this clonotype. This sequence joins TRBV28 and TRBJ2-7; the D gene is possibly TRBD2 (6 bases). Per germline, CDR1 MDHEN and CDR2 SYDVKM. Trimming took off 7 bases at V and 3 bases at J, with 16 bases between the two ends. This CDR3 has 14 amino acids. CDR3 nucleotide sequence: TGTGCCAGCATGAATGCGGGGAATCACTACGAGCAGTACGTC. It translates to CASMNAGNHYEQYV.